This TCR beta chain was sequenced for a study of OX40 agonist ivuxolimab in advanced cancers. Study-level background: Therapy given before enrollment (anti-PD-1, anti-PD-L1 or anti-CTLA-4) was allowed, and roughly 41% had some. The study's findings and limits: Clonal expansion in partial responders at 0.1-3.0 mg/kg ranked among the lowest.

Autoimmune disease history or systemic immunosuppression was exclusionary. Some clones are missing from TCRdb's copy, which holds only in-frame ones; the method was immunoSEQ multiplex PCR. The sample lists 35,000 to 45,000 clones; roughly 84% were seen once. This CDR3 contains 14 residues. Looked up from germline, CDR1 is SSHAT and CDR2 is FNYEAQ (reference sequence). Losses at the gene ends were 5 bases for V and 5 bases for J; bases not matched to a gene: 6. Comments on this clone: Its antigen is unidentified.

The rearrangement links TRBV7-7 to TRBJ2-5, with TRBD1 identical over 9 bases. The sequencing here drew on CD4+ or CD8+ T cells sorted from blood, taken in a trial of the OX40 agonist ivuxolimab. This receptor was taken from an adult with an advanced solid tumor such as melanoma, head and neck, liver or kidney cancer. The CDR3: CASSPGQGKETQYF. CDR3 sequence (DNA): TGTGCCAGCAGCCCCGGACAGGGGAAGGAGACCCAGTACTTC. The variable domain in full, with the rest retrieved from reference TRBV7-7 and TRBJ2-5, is GAGVSQSPRYKVTKRGQDVTLRCDPISSHATLYWYQQALGQGPEFLTYFNYEAQPDKSGLPSDRFSAERPEGSISTLTIQRTEQRDSAMYRCASSPGQGKETQYFGPGTRLLVL.